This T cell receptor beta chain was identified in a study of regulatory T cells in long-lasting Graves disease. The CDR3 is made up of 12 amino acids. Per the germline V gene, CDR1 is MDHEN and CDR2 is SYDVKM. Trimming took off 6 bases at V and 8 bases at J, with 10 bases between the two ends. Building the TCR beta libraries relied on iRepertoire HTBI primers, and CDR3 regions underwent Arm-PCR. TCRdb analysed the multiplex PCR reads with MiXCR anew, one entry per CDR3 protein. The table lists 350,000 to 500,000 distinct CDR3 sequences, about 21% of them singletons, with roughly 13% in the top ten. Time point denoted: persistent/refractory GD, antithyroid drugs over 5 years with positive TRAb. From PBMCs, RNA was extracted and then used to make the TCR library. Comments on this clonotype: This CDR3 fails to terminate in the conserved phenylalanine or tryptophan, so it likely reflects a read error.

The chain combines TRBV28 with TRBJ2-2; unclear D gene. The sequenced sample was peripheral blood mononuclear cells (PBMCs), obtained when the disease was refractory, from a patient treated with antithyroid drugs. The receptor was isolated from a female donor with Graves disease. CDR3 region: CASRKSPGELFL. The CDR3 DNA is TGTGCCAGCAGGAAGTCTCCGGGGGAGCTGTTTCTT.